These 2 T cell receptor beta chains share one sample of origin, sequenced in a study of blood T cell repertoires in COVID-19. Using immunoSEQ multiplex PCR, the repertoire was profiled, and TCRdb retains in-frame clones only, with some absent. The data hold 65,000 or so clones, with about 80% observed a single time. Input material: peripheral blood. These receptors all stem from a woman between 65 and 79 years old with acute or convalescent COVID-19.

The chain links TRBV12-3 or TRBV12-4 to TRBJ2-1, with D perhaps matching TRBD2 (5 bases). V lost 8 bases and J 4 bases, leaving 12 bases between the germline ends. CDR3 length: 13 amino acids. The CDR3 here is CASQLRAYNEQFF. In nucleotides, the CDR3 is TGTGCCAGCCAGTTGCGGGCGTACAATGAGCAGTTCTTC.

The V gene is TRBV9, the J gene TRBJ1-3; maybe TRBD1 (5 bases). The germline gives CDR1 SGDLS, CDR2 YYNGEE. The CDR3 sequence is 16 residues long. The germline V and J ends were trimmed by 2 bases and 4 bases, with 16 bases remaining between them. In DNA, the CDR3 is TGTGCCAGCAGCGTGCAAGGGGCGGATAGAGGAAACACCATATATTTT. Translating it yields CASSVQGADRGNTIYF.